Below are 3 T cell receptor beta chains sequenced from a single sample in a study of neoadjuvant anti-PD-1 for oral cavity cancer listed by TCRdb under 2021. In the paper's terms, the time point label means: before neoadjuvant nivolumab. The library was obtained by the immunoSEQ multiplex PCR assay. TCRdb re-hosts the immuneACCESS table, in-frame sequences only. Its copies lack some clones; in the studies checked, an unresolved V gene accounts for under half of them, and the cause for the rest is not known. A total of some 16,000 clones appear in this sample, roughly two thirds of them only once. The top ten clones comprise approximately 2.5% of the sample. The sample in question was PBMCs, obtained before nivolumab (anti-PD-1) treatment. The source is a person between 35 and 79 years old with oral cavity squamous cell carcinoma.

The rearrangement joins TRBV10-1 to TRBJ2-1; D may be TRBD2 (6 bases). Looked up from germline, CDR1 is WNHNN and CDR2 is SYGVQD (reference sequence). There are 17 residues in the CDR3. Trimming shortened V by 2 bases and J by 7 bases, and 21 bases separated the two germline ends. CDR3: CASSEKNVGLPGNEQFF. The CDR3 bases are TGCGCCAGCAGTGAGAAGAACGTGGGACTGCCTGGGAATGAGCAGTTCTTC.

This chain connects TRBV5-1 to TRBJ2-2, with D perhaps matching TRBD2 (6 bases). Germline V gives CDR1 SGHRS, CDR2 YFSETQ. V gave up 4 bases and J gave up 4 bases, with 20 bases separating them. The CDR3 runs 17 residues. This CDR3 is CASSVGGAQGGTGELFF. The CDR3 nucleotides are TGCGCCAGCAGCGTGGGGGGTGCTCAGGGAGGCACCGGGGAGCTGTTTTTT. Full variable domain (missing parts from reference TRBV5-1 and TRBJ2-2): KAGVTQTPRYLIKTRGQQVTLSCSPISGHRSVSWYQQTPGQGLQFLFEYFSETQRNKGNFPGRFSGRQFSNSRSEMNVSTLELGDSALYLCASSVGGAQGGTGELFFGEGSRLTVL.

This clone was observed a few times. The CDR3 DNA is TGTGCCAGCAGTTTTGAAAATCCTCGGAGCAATCAGCCCCAGCATTTT. The encoded protein is CASSFENPRSNQPQHF. The V and J genes are TRBV28 and TRBJ1-5, with D hard to call. The V end was cut by 3 bases, the J end by 1 base, with 13 bases between. The CDR3 covers 16 residues. The germline gives CDR1 MDHEN, CDR2 SYDVKM.